The entry below describes one T cell receptor (beta chain). These data belong to a study of blood T cell repertoires in COVID-19. Study at large: COVID-19 samples, acute and convalescent, were from the United States, Italy and Spain. In each case, the material was cDNA or gDNA derived from T cells, B-cell-depleted T cells, or PBMCs.

CDR1 and CDR2 from the germline V gene are SQVTM and ANQGSEA. Losses at the gene ends were 5 bases for V and 1 base for J; bases not matched to a gene: 5. There are 14 residues in the CDR3. Libraries were prepared by immunoSEQ multiplex PCR; TCRdb keeps only in-frame clonotypes and omits some of them. The table has 50,000 to 80,000 clones, 88% seen once. The chain has TRBV29-1 and TRBJ2-7, with 10 positions matching TRBD1. Source material: PBMCs or T cells enriched from blood (not recorded which). The TCR was taken from a woman between 40 and 55 years old who had recovered from COVID-19. CDR3 in amino acids: CSVFPGQGSYEQYF. CDR3 bases: TGCAGCGTTTTTCCGGGACAGGGGTCCTACGAGCAGTACTTC.